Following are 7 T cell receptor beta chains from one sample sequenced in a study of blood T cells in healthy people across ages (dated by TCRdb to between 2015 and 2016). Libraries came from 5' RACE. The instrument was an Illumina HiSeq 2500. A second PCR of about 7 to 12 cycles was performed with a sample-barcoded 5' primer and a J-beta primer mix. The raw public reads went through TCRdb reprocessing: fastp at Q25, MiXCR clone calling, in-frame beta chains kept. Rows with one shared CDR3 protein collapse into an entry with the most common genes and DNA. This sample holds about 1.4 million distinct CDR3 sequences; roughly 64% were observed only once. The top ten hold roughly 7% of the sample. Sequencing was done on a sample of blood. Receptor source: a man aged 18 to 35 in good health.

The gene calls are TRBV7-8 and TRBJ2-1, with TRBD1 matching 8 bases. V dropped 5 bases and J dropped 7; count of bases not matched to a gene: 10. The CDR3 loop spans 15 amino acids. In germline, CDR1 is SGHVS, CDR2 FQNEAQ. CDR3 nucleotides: TGTGCCAGCAGCCATCAAGGACAGGGACGGAATGAGCAGTTCTTC. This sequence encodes CASSHQGQGRNEQFF.

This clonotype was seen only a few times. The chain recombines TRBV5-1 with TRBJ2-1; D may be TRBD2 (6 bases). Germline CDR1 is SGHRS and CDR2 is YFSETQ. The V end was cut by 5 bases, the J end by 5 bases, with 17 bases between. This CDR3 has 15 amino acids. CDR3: CASRSYSGLNNEQFF. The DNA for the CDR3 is TGCGCCAGCAGGTCTTATAGCGGACTCAACAATGAGCAGTTCTTC. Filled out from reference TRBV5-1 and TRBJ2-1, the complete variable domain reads KAGVTQTPRYLIKTRGQQVTLSCSPISGHRSVSWYQQTPGQGLQFLFEYFSETQRNKGNFPGRFSGRQFSNSRSEMNVSTLELGDSALYLCASRSYSGLNNEQFFGPGTRLTVL.

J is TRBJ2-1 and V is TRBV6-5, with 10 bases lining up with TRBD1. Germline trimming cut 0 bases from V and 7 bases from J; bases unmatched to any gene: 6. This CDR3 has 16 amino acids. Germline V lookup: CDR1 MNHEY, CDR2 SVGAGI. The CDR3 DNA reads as TGTGCCAGCAGTTACTCCGGGACAGGGGCAAGGAATGAGCAGTTCTTC. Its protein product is CASSYSGTGARNEQFF.

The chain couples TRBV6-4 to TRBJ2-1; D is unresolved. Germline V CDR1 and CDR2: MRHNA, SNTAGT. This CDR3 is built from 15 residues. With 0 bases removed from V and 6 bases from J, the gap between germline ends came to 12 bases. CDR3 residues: CASSDSPGHGNEQFF. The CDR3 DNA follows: TGTGCCAGCAGTGACTCCCCCGGGCACGGCAATGAGCAGTTCTTC.

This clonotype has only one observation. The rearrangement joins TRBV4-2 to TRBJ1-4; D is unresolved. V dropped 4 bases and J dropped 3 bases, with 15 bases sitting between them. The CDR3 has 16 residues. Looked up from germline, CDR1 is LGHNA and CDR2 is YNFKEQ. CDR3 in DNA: TGTGCCAGCAGCCGAGATCTAAGGGCCTCTAATGAAAAACTGTTTTTT. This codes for CASSRDLRASNEKLFF.

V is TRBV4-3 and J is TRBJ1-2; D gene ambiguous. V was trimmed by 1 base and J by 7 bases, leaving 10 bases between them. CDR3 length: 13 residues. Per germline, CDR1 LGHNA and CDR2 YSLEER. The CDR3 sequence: CASSQVSRAGYTF. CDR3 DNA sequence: TGCGCCAGCAGCCAAGTGTCCCGGGCTGGCTACACCTTC.

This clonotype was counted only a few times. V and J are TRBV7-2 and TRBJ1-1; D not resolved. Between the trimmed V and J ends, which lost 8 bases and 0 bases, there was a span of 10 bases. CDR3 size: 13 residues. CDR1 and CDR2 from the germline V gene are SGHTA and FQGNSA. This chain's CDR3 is CASAYKMNTEAFF. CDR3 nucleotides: TGTGCCAGCGCATACAAAATGAACACTGAAGCTTTCTTT.